The 17 T cell receptor beta chains listed next were all sequenced from one sample in a study of human T cells and chemical hapten exposure. Using its own MiXCR run on the RACE reads, TCRdb lists one record per CDR3 protein. The sample shows tens of thousands of distinct CDR3 sequences, approximately 9.9% of them seen only once. Time point indicated: pre-sensitization, week 0. Regarding treatment: therapeutic diphenylcyclopropenone sensitization with weekly scalp DPC. The material was whole blood, obtained in connection with sensitization to the hapten diphenylcyclopropenone (DPC). The receptors here all came from a man aged 40-55 years with alopecia areata. Some clones in this sample may be carry-over from other donors' samples.

DNA of the CDR3: TGTGCCAGCAGCCACTCCGGGCAAGGGAGCTCCTACGAGCAGTACTTC. It yields the protein CASSHSGQGSSYEQYF. This rearrangement joins TRBV3-1 to TRBJ2-7; tentatively, D is TRBD2 (5 bases). V lost 3 bases and J lost 0, with 15 bases in between. The CDR3 sequence is 16 residues long. Germline lookup yields CDR1 LGHDT and CDR2 YNNKEL (reference sequence).

There are a few counts of this clonotype. V gene TRBV7-6 combines with J gene TRBJ2-3; 7 bases fit TRBD2. CDR1 is SGHVS and CDR2 is FNYEAQ in the germline V gene. The ends lost 4 bases at V and 4 bases at J; junction bases unmatched: 11. There are 16 residues in the CDR3. CDR3 region: CASSSPAGVSADTQYF. The CDR3 nucleotides read TGTGCCAGCAGCTCGCCGGCGGGAGTGAGCGCAGATACGCAGTATTTT.

This clonotype was seen a handful of times. The rearrangement joins TRBV7-2 to TRBJ1-6; 8 positions agree with TRBD1. V was pared by 2 bases and J by 9 bases, with 3 bases of the junction left unmatched. The length of the CDR3 is 14 residues. Looked up from germline, CDR1 is SGHTA and CDR2 is FQGNSA. The CDR3 sequence is CASSLQGASSPLHF. DNA of the CDR3: TGTGCCAGCAGCTTACAGGGGGCTAGTTCACCCCTCCACTTT.

At least ten counts were recorded for this clonotype. The chain combines TRBV28 with TRBJ2-7; 7 bases agree with TRBD1. Germline CDR1 is MDHEN and CDR2 is SYDVKM. The ends lost 4 bases at V and 3 bases at J; junction bases unmatched: 9. The CDR3 totals 15 residues. The chain's CDR3 is CASSSRGNNFYEQYF. The DNA for the CDR3 is TGTGCCAGCAGTTCCAGGGGGAATAACTTCTACGAGCAGTACTTC. The entire variable domain, with the rest obtained from reference TRBV28 and TRBJ2-7, is as follows: DVKVTQSSRYLVKRTGEKVFLECVQDMDHENMFWYRQDPGLGLRLIYFSYDVKMKEKGDIPEGYSVSREKKERFSLILESASTNQTSMYLCASSSRGNNFYEQYFGPGTRLTVT.

J is TRBJ2-1 and V is TRBV11-1, with D uncertain. The CDR3 is 15 residues long. CDR1 is SGHAT and CDR2 is FQDESV in the germline V gene (reference sequence). The germline V and J ends were trimmed by 2 bases and 5 bases, with 13 bases remaining between them. The chain's CDR3 is CASSLLDSRHNEQFF. The CDR3 DNA reads TGTGCCAGCAGCTTATTGGATAGCAGACACAATGAGCAGTTCTTC.

This clonotype turned up a few times. The chain uses TRBV3-1 and TRBJ2-4, with D unclear. The germline CDR1 and CDR2 sequences are LGHDT and YNNKEL (reference sequence). V was shortened by 1 base and J by 7 bases, with 5 bases between the two germline ends. CDR3 length: 12 amino acids. The CDR3 protein is CASSQGNNIQYF. For the CDR3, the DNA is TGTGCCAGCAGCCAAGGGAATAACATTCAGTACTTC.

V usage is TRBV9 and J usage is TRBJ2-2; D may match TRBD1 or TRBD2 (5 bases each). The V gene's germline CDR1 is SGDLS and CDR2 YYNGEE. The CDR3 contains 15 residues. V shed 0 bases and J shed 6 bases, with 12 bases lying between them. Written as DNA, the CDR3 is TGTGCCAGCAGCGTAGAAGGGACCCTGGCCGGGGAGCTGTTTTTT. It translates to CASSVEGTLAGELFF.

The chain couples TRBV9 to TRBJ2-2; D might be TRBD1 or TRBD2, each matching 5 bases. This CDR3 spans 16 amino acids. Germline-derived CDR1 and CDR2 are SGDLS and YYNGEE. V was pared by 0 bases and J by 2 bases, with 11 bases between. The CDR3 DNA sequence: TGTGCCAGCAGCGTAGGGGGACGGTCAAACACCGGGGAGCTGTTTTTT. Its protein product is CASSVGGRSNTGELFF.

This clonotype was seen ten or more times. The chain couples TRBV2 to TRBJ2-3; either TRBD1 or TRBD2 may supply D (6 bases each). Trimming shortened V by 6 bases and J by 1 base, and 14 bases separated the two germline ends. Germline values: CDR1 SNHLY, CDR2 FYNNEI. The CDR3 runs 15 residues. This CDR3 is CASRTGRLGTDTQYF. The DNA of the CDR3 is TGTGCCAGCAGAACAGGGAGGCTAGGCACAGATACGCAGTATTTT. Together with reference TRBV2 and TRBJ2-3, the CDR3 gives the full variable domain: EPEVTQTPSHQVTQMGQEVILRCVPISNHLYFYWYRQILGQKVEFLVSFYNNEISEKSEIFDDQFSVERPDGSNFTLKIRSTKLEDSAMYFCASRTGRLGTDTQYFGPGTRLTVL.

The chain joins TRBV3-2 to TRBJ2-1. TRBV3-2 is deemed a pseudogene. The CDR3 consists of 15 residues. The CDR3 bases are TGTGCCAGCAGCCAGGGGTTGGGGTCCTACAATGAGCAGTTCTTC. It encodes CASSQGLGSYNEQFF.

In its sample, this clonotype was seen many times. V gene TRBV5-4 combines with J gene TRBJ2-7; 7 bases match TRBD1. CDR3 size: 14 residues. From germline, CDR1 is SGHNT and CDR2 YYREEE (reference sequence). V lost 4 bases to trimming and J lost 6 bases; unmatched junction nucleotides: 10. This CDR3 is CASSEKTGISEQYF. The CDR3, as DNA: TGTGCCAGCAGCGAAAAGACAGGGATCAGCGAGCAGTACTTC.

This chain uses TRBV20-1 with TRBJ2-1, with 8 bases matching TRBD2. J was trimmed by 0 bases and V by 0 bases; bases with no gene match: 1. The CDR3 is 15 residues long. The V gene's germline CDR1 is DFQATT and CDR2 SNEGSKA (reference sequence). The CDR3 DNA follows: TGCAGTGCTAGAGAACTAGCGGTCTCCTACAATGAGCAGTTCTTC. Protein: CSARELAVSYNEQFF.

This clonotype was observed at least ten times. The V and J genes are TRBV9 and TRBJ2-1, with a weak D call TRBD2 (5 bases). The CDR3 runs to 17 residues. Germline CDR1 SGDLS, CDR2 YYNGEE. Trimming removed 0 bases at V and 2 bases at J, with 15 bases between. CDR3 nucleotide sequence: TGTGCCAGCAGCGTAGGAGTTAGAACGGGGACCTACAATGAGCAGTTCTTC. Amino acids: CASSVGVRTGTYNEQFF.

There are a few counts of this clonotype. The chain joins TRBV28 to TRBJ2-7, with TRBD1 matching 7 bases. Germline trimming cut 8 bases from V and 2 bases from J; bases unmatched to any gene: 0. Germline V gene data show CDR1 as MDHEN and CDR2 as SYDVKM. CDR3 length: 11 amino acids. The DNA for the CDR3 is TGTGCCAGCCAGGGGGCCTACGAGCAGTACTTC. It yields the protein CASQGAYEQYF.

CDR3 bases: TGTGCCAGCAGCTTAACCGAGCGGAGACCATCCTACGAGCAGTACTTC. The encoded protein is CASSLTERRPSYEQYF. The chain employs TRBV7-3 and TRBJ2-7; a weak D match, TRBD2 (5 bases). Germline V gene lookup returns CDR1 SGHTA and CDR2 FQGTGA. The CDR3 length is 16 residues. The V end was cut by 0 bases, the J end by 1 base, with 13 bases between. Complete variable domain (other parts from reference TRBV7-3 and TRBJ2-7): GAGVSQTPSNKVTEKGKYVELRCDPISGHTALYWYRQSLGQGPEFLIYFQGTGAADDSGLPNDRFFAVRPEGSVSTLKIQRTERGDSAVYLCASSLTERRPSYEQYFGPGTRLTVT.

This chain uses TRBV29-1 with TRBJ2-3; perhaps TRBD2 as D (6 bases). Germline CDR1 is SQVTM and CDR2 is ANQGSEA. The CDR3 has 14 residues. Trimming cost V 6 bases and J 0 bases, with 13 bases left between them. The chain's CDR3 is CSVRRLASTDTQYF. Here the CDR3 DNA reads TGCAGCGTGCGGCGGCTAGCGAGCACAGATACGCAGTATTTT.

This clonotype was recorded at least ten times. The chain couples TRBV14 to TRBJ2-1; TRBD2 aligns across 9 bases. Germline CDR1 is SGHDN and CDR2 is FVKESK. The ends lost 0 bases at V and 3 bases at J; junction bases unmatched: 9. The CDR3 contains 18 residues. CDR3 residues: CASSQEAPSAGGYNEQFF. Written as DNA, the CDR3 is TGTGCCAGCAGCCAAGAAGCACCCTCAGCGGGAGGCTACAATGAGCAGTTCTTC. Drawing the rest from reference TRBV14 and TRBJ2-1, the complete variable domain is EAGVTQFPSHSVIEKGQTVTLRCDPISGHDNLYWYRRVMGKEIKFLLHFVKESKQDESGMPNNRFLAERTGGTYSTLKVQPAELEDSGVYFCASSQEAPSAGGYNEQFFGPGTRLTVL.